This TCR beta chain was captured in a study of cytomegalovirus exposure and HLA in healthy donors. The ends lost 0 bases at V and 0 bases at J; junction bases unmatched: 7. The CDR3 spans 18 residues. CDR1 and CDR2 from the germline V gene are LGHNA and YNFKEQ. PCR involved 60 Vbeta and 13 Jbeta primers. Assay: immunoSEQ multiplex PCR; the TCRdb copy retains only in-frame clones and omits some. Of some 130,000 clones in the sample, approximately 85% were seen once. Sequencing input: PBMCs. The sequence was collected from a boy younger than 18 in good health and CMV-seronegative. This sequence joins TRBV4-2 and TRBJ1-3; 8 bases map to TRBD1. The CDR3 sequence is CASSQEGTGPSSGNTIYF. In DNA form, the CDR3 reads TGTGCCAGCAGCCAAGAGGGGACAGGCCCTTCCTCTGGAAACACCATATATTTT.